The 9 T cell receptor beta chains below come from one sample, sequenced in a study of cytomegalovirus exposure and HLA in healthy donors. Primers for the PCR totalled 60 Vbeta and 13 Jbeta. The table came from immunoSEQ multiplex PCR; TCRdb's copy has only in-frame clones and leaves some out. The sample includes 150,000 to 200,000 clones, 65% to 85% of them seen just once. Material for sequencing was PBMCs. These receptors came from a woman in her twenties or thirties in good health and CMV-seropositive.

The chain combines TRBV19 with TRBJ1-2; D is uncertain. Trimming removed 1 base at V and 0 bases at J, with 9 bases between. Germline CDR1 LNHDA, CDR2 SQIVND (reference sequence). The CDR3 loop spans 15 amino acids. This chain's CDR3 is CASSIAAGPNYGYTF. The CDR3 DNA reads TGTGCCAGTAGTATAGCCGCGGGTCCTAACTATGGCTACACCTTC.

The chain carries TRBV7-3 and TRBJ2-5; D may be TRBD2 (6 bases). The length of the CDR3 is 15 residues. The germline V gene encodes CDR1 SGHTA and CDR2 FQGTGA. Between the trimmed V and J ends, which lost 1 base and 4 bases, there was a span of 13 bases. The CDR3 nucleotides read TGTGCCAGCAGCTTAAACGGGGGTCCCGGAGAGACCCAGTACTTC. Translating gives CASSLNGGPGETQYF.

The chain links TRBV15 to TRBJ2-7; maybe TRBD2 (5 bases). This CDR3 spans 16 amino acids. Trimming stripped 0 bases from V and 0 bases from J, with 12 bases between. CDR1 and CDR2 from the germline V gene are LNHNV and YYDKDF (reference sequence). CDR3 DNA: TGTGCCACCAGCAGAGATATCGGGGTAAGCTCCTACGAGCAGTACTTC. It specifies CATSRDIGVSSYEQYF. Complete variable domain (other parts from reference TRBV15 and TRBJ2-7): DAMVIQNPRYQVTQFGKPVTLSCSQTLNHNVMYWYQQKSSQAPKLLFHYYDKDFNNEADTPDNFQSRRPNTSFCFLDIRSPGLGDTAMYLCATSRDIGVSSYEQYFGPGTRLTVT.

Worth noting for this clone: At one of its ends the junction is not consistent with the germline gene, which may arise from a read error. The chain carries TRBV4-1 and TRBJ2-6; a possible D gene is TRBD1 (7 bases). This CDR3 has 22 residues. Germline lookup yields CDR1 MGHRA and CDR2 YSYEKL. CDR3 DNA: TGCGCCGGCAGCCAAGAGTGGTTAGCGGACAGGAGTTTATCCTCTGGGGCCAACGTCCTGACTTTC. Encoded protein: CAGSQEWLADRSLSSGANVLTF.

J is TRBJ1-1 and V is TRBV4-2; maybe TRBD1 (5 bases). Trimming pared 4 bases from V and 0 bases from J, leaving 15 bases between. CDR3 size: 16 residues. CDR1 and CDR2 from the germline V gene are LGHNA and YNFKEQ. Here the CDR3 reads CASSLGPGGMNTEAFF. In DNA form, the CDR3 reads TGTGCCAGCAGCCTGGGTCCGGGGGGTATGAACACTGAAGCTTTCTTT.

This clone showed up just a few times. The chain combines TRBV5-1 with TRBJ2-5; D perhaps matches TRBD1 (6 bases). Germline V CDR1 and CDR2: SGHRS, YFSETQ. This CDR3 contains 15 residues. Deletions cut 0 bases from V and 5 bases from J, with 14 bases between. CDR3 bases: TGCGCCAGCAGCTTGGGGTCCGAGAGGGGGGAGACCCAGTACTTC. This encodes CASSLGSERGETQYF.

The CDR3 sequence: CASTPQTGIQETQYF. CDR3 DNA: TGTGCCAGCACGCCCCAGACAGGGATCCAAGAGACCCAGTACTTC. V gene TRBV5-4 combines with J gene TRBJ2-5, with 7 bases lining up with TRBD1. Germline V gene sequence: CDR1 SGHNT, CDR2 YYREEE (reference sequence). With V trimmed by 6 bases and J by 1 base, 9 bases remained unmatched. The CDR3 covers 15 residues.

The rearrangement links TRBV6-6 to TRBJ1-5, with no clear D. Trimming took 7 bases from V and 0 from J, leaving 10 bases between them. There are 14 residues in the CDR3. Germline loops: CDR1 MNHNY, CDR2 SVGAGI (reference sequence). CDR3 in DNA: TGTGCCAGCATCCCGGGAGCTAGCAATCAGCCCCAGCATTTT. Residues: CASIPGASNQPQHF.

The CDR3 region is CASSIGANLFSNYGYTF. DNA for the CDR3: TGCGCCAGCAGCATAGGGGCGAACCTCTTCTCCAACTATGGCTACACCTTC. The chain is built from TRBV5-1 and TRBJ1-2; D possibly corresponds to TRBD1 (5 bases). Germline assignment: CDR1 SGHRS and CDR2 YFSETQ. CDR3 length: 17 residues. V lost 4 bases to trimming and J lost 2 bases, with 21 bases between them.